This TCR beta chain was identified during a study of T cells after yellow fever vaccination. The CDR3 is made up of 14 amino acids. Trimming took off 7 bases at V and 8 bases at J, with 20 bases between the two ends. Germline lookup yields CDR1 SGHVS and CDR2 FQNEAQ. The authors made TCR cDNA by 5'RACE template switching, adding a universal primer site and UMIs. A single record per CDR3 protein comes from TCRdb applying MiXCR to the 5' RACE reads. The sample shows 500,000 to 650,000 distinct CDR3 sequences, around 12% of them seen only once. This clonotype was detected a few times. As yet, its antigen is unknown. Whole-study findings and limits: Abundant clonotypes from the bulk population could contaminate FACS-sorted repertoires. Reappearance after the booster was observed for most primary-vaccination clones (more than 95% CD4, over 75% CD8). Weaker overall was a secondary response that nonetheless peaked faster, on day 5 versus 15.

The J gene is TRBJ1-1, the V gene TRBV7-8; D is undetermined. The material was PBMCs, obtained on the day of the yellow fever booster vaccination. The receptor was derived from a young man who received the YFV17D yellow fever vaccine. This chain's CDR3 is CASIPRLARGEAFF. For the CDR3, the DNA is TGTGCCAGCATCCCACGACTGGCCCGAGGGGAAGCTTTCTTT.